This entry features one T cell receptor (beta chain) sequence. Antigen: not known. Other DNA sequences in this specimen translate into the identical CDR3. The protocol was immunoSEQ multiplex PCR, while the TCRdb copy is restricted to in-frame clones and leaves out a portion. The sample lists nearly 2 million clones, about 95% occurring once. The germline V gene has CDR1 SEHNR and CDR2 FQNEAQ (reference sequence). CDR3 size: 14 residues. V was trimmed by 0 bases and J by 1 base, leaving 4 bases between them. The record originates from a study of shared clonotypes between healthy human individuals. Study in general: Per donor, CD8 memory used one plate, CD8 naive used two, CD4 memory used three and CD4 naive used three.

Positive CCR7 selection of CD45RO-negative cells yielded the naive CD8 cells, and terminally differentiated effector memory CD45RA+ cells were excluded. Healthy HIV-negative adults without recent acute infections or vaccinations served as donors. Whole-study findings and limits: Clonotype sharing among donors was thought likely to change with sequencing depth.

The source of this sequence is a man between 18 and 35 years old in good health. The specimen was naive CD8+ T cells sorted from blood. The J gene is TRBJ1-5, the V gene TRBV7-9; D unresolved. CDR3 sequence reads: CASSLAGSNQPQHF. In DNA form, the CDR3 reads TGTGCCAGCAGCTTAGCCGGCAGCAATCAGCCCCAGCATTTT.